These 14 T cell receptor beta chains share one sample of origin, sequenced in a study of cytomegalovirus exposure and HLA in healthy donors. This PCR relied on a set of 60 Vbeta primers and 13 Jbeta primers. Only in-frame clones appear in the TCRdb table, and some are missing; sequencing was by immunoSEQ multiplex PCR. The sample lists 85,000 to 90,000 clones, around 80% occurring once. Sequences were obtained from PBMCs. These receptors were obtained from a man younger than 40 in good health and CMV-seronegative.

The chain recombines TRBV9 with TRBJ2-4, with D hard to call. The CDR3 covers 17 residues. The V end lost 0 bases, the J end lost 0 bases, and 13 bases lay between the germline ends. Germline V gives CDR1 SGDLS, CDR2 YYNGEE. This chain's CDR3 is CASSVDPIGGAKNIQYF. DNA for the CDR3: TGTGCCAGCAGCGTAGACCCCATCGGTGGAGCCAAAAACATTCAGTACTTC.

V and J are TRBV18 and TRBJ1-1, with a tentative D call TRBD1 (5 bases). V dropped 3 bases and J dropped 0 bases, with 23 bases sitting between them. CDR3 length: 19 amino acids. Germline-derived CDR1 and CDR2 are KGHSH and LQKENI. The CDR3: CASSPTFTSATGMNTEAFF. The CDR3 DNA reads as TGTGCCAGCTCACCCACATTCACCTCGGCAACAGGTATGAACACTGAAGCTTTCTTT.

This clone was detected once. The V and J genes are TRBV11-2 and TRBJ1-1; D is unclear. The germline V and J ends were trimmed by 5 bases and 3 bases, with 13 bases remaining between them. The CDR3 extends over 14 amino acids. Per the germline V gene, CDR1 is SGHAT and CDR2 is FQNNGV. The CDR3 reads CASSPRVEDTEAFF. CDR3 in DNA: TGTGCCAGCAGCCCCCGGGTGGAGGACACTGAAGCTTTCTTT.

The chain combines TRBV27 with TRBJ1-6; no clear D gene. V shed 7 bases and J shed 0 bases, with 7 bases lying between them. The length of the CDR3 is 14 residues. Germline loops: CDR1 MNHEY, CDR2 SMNVEV (reference sequence). As DNA, the CDR3 is TGTGCCAGCAAGTATAGCTCCTATAATTCACCCCTCCACTTT. It encodes CASKYSSYNSPLHF.

J is TRBJ1-5 and V is TRBV25-1, with D tentatively TRBD1 (5 bases). Trimming shortened V by 4 bases and J by 5 bases, and 12 bases separated the two germline ends. Germline CDR1 and CDR2: MGHDK and SYGVNS. CDR3 length equals 14 residues. CDR3 sequence reads: CASSVGRDDQPQHF. CDR3 in DNA: TGTGCCAGCAGTGTGGGCAGGGATGATCAGCCCCAGCATTTT. The variable domain in full, with the rest retrieved from reference TRBV25-1 and TRBJ1-5, is EADIYQTPRYLVIGTGKKITLECSQTMGHDKMYWYQQDPGMELHLIHYSYGVNSTEKGDLSSESTVSRIRTEHFPLTLESARPSHTSQYLCASSVGRDDQPQHFGDGTRLSIL.

The V and J genes are TRBV11-2 and TRBJ2-3, with TRBD2 matching 11 bases. The CDR3 contains 16 residues. V gave up 5 bases and J gave up 1 base; unmatched junction bases: 5. CDR1 and CDR2 (germline): SGHAT, FQNNGV. The CDR3 region is CASSPSLAGGTDTQYF. CDR3 DNA: TGTGCCAGCAGCCCTTCACTAGCGGGGGGCACAGATACGCAGTATTTT.

V gene TRBV9 combines with J gene TRBJ1-6; D uncertain. Trimming stripped 0 bases from V and 4 bases from J, with 14 bases between. The CDR3 runs 17 residues. CDR1 and CDR2 from the germline V gene are SGDLS and YYNGEE. The CDR3 is CASSVGPIVAYNSPLHF. The CDR3 region has the DNA TGTGCCAGCAGCGTAGGTCCTATTGTAGCGTATAATTCACCCCTCCACTTT. Based on the CDR3 plus reference TRBV9 and TRBJ1-6, the full variable domain is DSGVTQTPKHLITATGQRVTLRCSPRSGDLSVYWYQQSLDQGLQFLIQYYNGEERAKGNILERFSAQQFPDLHSELNLSSLELGDSALYFCASSVGPIVAYNSPLHFGNGTRLTVT.

The chain is built from TRBV25-1 and TRBJ2-1, with 8 nucleotides matching TRBD1. CDR3 length equals 16 residues. V was pared by 2 bases and J by 4 bases, with 7 bases of the junction left unmatched. Germline assignment: CDR1 MGHDK and CDR2 SYGVNS. The CDR3 DNA reads as TGTGCCAGCAGTGAACGGACAGGGTGGGGATACAATGAGCAGTTCTTC. This sequence encodes CASSERTGWGYNEQFF.

The chain carries TRBV19 and TRBJ1-1, with no clear D. V shed 1 base and J shed 0 bases, with 3 bases lying between them. Germline V gene sequence: CDR1 LNHDA, CDR2 SQIVND (reference sequence). This CDR3 region has 13 residues. The DNA of the CDR3 is TGTGCCAGTAGTATAGCTTTGAACACTGAAGCTTTCTTT. Its translation: CASSIALNTEAFF. Based on the CDR3 plus reference TRBV19 and TRBJ1-1, the full variable domain is DGGITQSPKYLFRKEGQNVTLSCEQNLNHDAMYWYRQDPGQGLRLIYYSQIVNDFQKGDIAEGYSVSREKKESFPLTVTSAQKNPTAFYLCASSIALNTEAFFGQGTRLTVV.

The chain has TRBV19 and TRBJ1-1, with D tentatively TRBD1 (6 bases). V was clipped by 6 bases and J by 1 base, with 15 bases between them. From germline, CDR1 is LNHDA and CDR2 SQIVND (reference sequence). The CDR3 is 15 amino acids. The CDR3: CASRGREGGNTEAFF. The CDR3 DNA reads as TGTGCCAGTAGAGGCAGGGAGGGGGGGAACACTGAAGCTTTCTTT.

In DNA, the CDR3 is TGTGCCAGCAGCCAATTCGCCAGCTACGAGCAGTACTTC. Its protein is CASSQFASYEQYF. The chain has TRBV5-4 and TRBJ2-7; no firm D call. This CDR3 is 13 amino acids long. V lost 4 bases, J lost 3 bases, and 11 bases lay in between. Germline V gene lookup returns CDR1 SGHNT and CDR2 YYREEE (reference sequence).

The V gene is TRBV27, the J gene TRBJ2-7; TRBD2 might be the D (6 bases). The CDR3 is made up of 17 amino acids. Trimming took 0 bases from V and 0 from J, leaving 15 bases between them. Germline CDR1 reads MNHEY; CDR2 reads SMNVEV (reference sequence). The CDR3 is CASSLSRGGVNSYEQYF. The CDR3 nucleotides read TGTGCCAGCAGTTTATCGAGGGGCGGGGTGAACTCCTACGAGCAGTACTTC.

V and J are TRBV5-5 and TRBJ1-2; D is perhaps TRBD1 (6 bases). The germline V gene encodes CDR1 SGHKS and CDR2 YYEKEE (reference sequence). Trimming removed 4 bases at V and 7 bases at J, with 29 bases between. The CDR3 is made up of 18 amino acids. CDR3 bases: TGTGCCAGCAGCGTTGTTGGGACCTTAGGACAGACACGGAGTGGCTACACCTTC. Encoded protein: CASSVVGTLGQTRSGYTF.

For the CDR3, the DNA is TGCAGCATGACCGGGACAGCAGGGTACGAGCAGTACTTC. Its protein product is CSMTGTAGYEQYF. The rearrangement links TRBV29-1 to TRBJ2-7, with TRBD1 identical over 7 bases. V shed 8 bases and J 4 bases; nucleotides not matched to a gene: 11. The germline V gene has CDR1 SQVTM and CDR2 ANQGSEA. The length of the CDR3 is 13 residues.